The source of this T cell receptor (beta chain) is a study of human T cells and chemical hapten exposure. Points from the study as a whole: The number of TCRs above 1 in 1000 frequency did not change after DPC sensitization.

The table lists this clonotype with many counts. Its antigen is unidentified. Time point in this sample: patch test 3, about 24 weeks after DPC sensitization. The treatment: therapeutic diphenylcyclopropenone sensitization with weekly scalp DPC. Sample donors consisted of patients with alopecia, aged 18 to 70 years, who were suitable for DPC. The CDR3 spans 15 residues. Deletions cut 3 bases from V and 8 bases from J, with 18 bases between. Germline CDR1 reads SGHRS; CDR2 reads YFSETQ. TCRdb re-called the RACE reads with MiXCR, one entry per CDR3 protein. The top ten hold 2.4% of the sample, which has 55,000 to 75,000 distinct CDR3 sequences, roughly 12% seen once.

The material was whole blood, obtained in connection with sensitization to the hapten diphenylcyclopropenone (DPC). The chain employs TRBV5-1 and TRBJ1-5; D is perhaps TRBD1 (5 bases). The sequence came from a young man with alopecia areata. Some clones in this sample may be carry-over from other donors' samples. CDR3 sequence reads: CASSWTGLSSEPQHF. As DNA, the CDR3 is TGCGCCAGCAGCTGGACGGGACTATCCTCCGAGCCCCAGCATTTT.